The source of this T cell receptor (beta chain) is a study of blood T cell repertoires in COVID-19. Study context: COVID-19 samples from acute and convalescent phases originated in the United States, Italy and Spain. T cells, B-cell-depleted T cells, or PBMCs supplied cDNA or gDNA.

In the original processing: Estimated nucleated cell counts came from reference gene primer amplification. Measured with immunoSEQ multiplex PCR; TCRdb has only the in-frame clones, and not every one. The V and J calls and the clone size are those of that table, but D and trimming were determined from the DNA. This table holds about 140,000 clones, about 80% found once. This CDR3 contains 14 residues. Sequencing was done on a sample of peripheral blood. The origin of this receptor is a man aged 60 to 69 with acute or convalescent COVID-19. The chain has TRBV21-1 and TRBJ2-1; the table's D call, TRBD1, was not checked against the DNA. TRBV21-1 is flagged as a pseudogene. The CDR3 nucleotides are TGTGCCAGCAGCAAAAACAGGGTAAGCGATGAGCAGTTCTTC. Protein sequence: CASSKNRVSDEQFF.